The subject of this entry is one TCR beta chain. Its specificity is not known. The sample carries other DNA sequences with the same CDR3. Using immunoSEQ multiplex PCR, the repertoire was profiled, and TCRdb retains in-frame clones only, with some absent. The sample gives approximately 180,000 clones, more than 80% of which show up once; 3.6% is in the top ten. The CDR3 consists of 12 residues. The V end lost 3 bases, the J end lost 5 bases, and 7 bases lay between the germline ends. CDR1 and CDR2 (germline): KGHSH, LQKENI. This sample was included in a study of T cell responses to AZD1222 COVID-19 vaccine. Study-level points and caveats: In a largely white British group with more females than males, clonal diversity was possibly underestimated.

The chain uses TRBV18 and TRBJ1-1; D gene unclear. This TCR was sampled from an adult who received the MenACWY meningococcal vaccine as a control. Here the sequenced sample was peripheral blood, taken 28 days after the second dose of the MenACWY control vaccine. CDR3 loop: CASSPLGTEAFF. The CDR3 coding sequence is TGTGCCAGCTCACCTCTGGGAACTGAAGCTTTCTTT.